This T cell receptor beta chain was profiled in a study of blood T cell repertoires in COVID-19. From germline, CDR1 is SGHNT and CDR2 YYREEE (reference sequence). This CDR3 has 16 residues. Between the trimmed V and J ends, which lost 0 bases and 7 bases, there was a span of 16 bases. Here immunoSEQ multiplex PCR was the method, and the copy in TCRdb shows in-frame clones only, minus some. The sample contains around 270,000 clones, 70% to 90% of which appear only once. Input material: peripheral blood. This chain connects TRBV5-4 to TRBJ1-4; D is unclear. This TCR came from a human donor with COVID-19, enrolled during active disease. The donor label of this sample is uncertain. The CDR3 region is CASSLVSGTGGEKLFF. The CDR3 nucleotides read TGTGCCAGCAGCTTGGTATCAGGTACTGGTGGTGAAAAACTGTTTTTT.